The rows below give T cell receptor beta chains drawn from one sample of a study of blood T cell repertoires in COVID-19. Assay: immunoSEQ multiplex PCR; the TCRdb copy retains only in-frame clones and omits some. Of roughly 300,000 clones listed, around 87% are singletons. Material for sequencing was peripheral blood. The receptors come from a woman aged 40 to 50 who had recovered from COVID-19. The CDR3 runs from the conserved cysteine through the conserved F or W. The D gene is left open where the match is weak. Size tells how often a clone was seen (once, few, many) or the class of an expanded clone, and some rows leave it out.

abundance	d_gene	v_gene	j_gene	CDR3aa	CDR3nt
NA	NA	TRBV27	TRBJ1-3	CASSWRTGNTIYF	TGTGCCAGCAGTTGGAGGACTGGAAACACCATATATTTT
NA	NA	TRBV27	TRBJ2-2	CASSLTRYGAGRTGELFF	TGTGCCAGCAGTTTAACGCGGTACGGGGCGGGGAGGACCGGGGAGCTGTTTTTT
NA	NA	TRBV1	TRBJ2-1	CTSRGAWGDEQFF	TGCACCAGCAGAGGGGCATGGGGCGATGAGCAGTTCTTC
NA	NA	TRBV28	TRBJ2-1	CASSSPAESSYNEQFF	TGTGCCAGCAGTTCCCCGGCGGAGAGCTCCTACAATGAGCAGTTCTTC
NA	NA	TRBV4-3	TRBJ2-3	CASSHYSRAGDTQYF	TGCGCCAGCAGCCATTACAGCCGCGCTGGAGATACGCAGTATTTT
NA	TRBD1	TRBV5-4	TRBJ1-2	CASSLADRGWNGYTF	TGTGCCAGCAGCTTGGCCGACAGGGGATGGAATGGCTACACCTTC
few	TRBD1	TRBV6-1	TRBJ1-5	CASSVHDRGSRQPQHF	TGTGCCAGCAGTGTGCACGACAGGGGTTCACGCCAGCCCCAGCATTTT
NA	NA	TRBV6-1	TRBJ2-7	CASSEGPEYRYEQYF	TGTGCCAGCAGTGAGGGTCCGGAGTATCGTTACGAGCAGTACTTC
NA	TRBD1	TRBV30	TRBJ1-1	CAWRGQQNTEAFF	TGTGCCTGGAGGGGACAGCAGAACACTGAAGCTTTCTTT
NA	TRBD1	TRBV5-1	TRBJ1-2	CASSSIPTGDYGYTF	TGCGCCAGCAGCTCCATTCCGACAGGGGACTATGGCTACACCTTC
NA	TRBD2	TRBV7-9	TRBJ2-1	CASSLGSSGGPKDEQFF	TGTGCCAGCAGCCTAGGGTCTAGCGGGGGCCCCAAAGATGAGCAGTTCTTC
NA	TRBD2	TRBV24-1	TRBJ2-1	CATSLTGGVNEQFF	TGTGCCACCAGTCTTACGGGGGGGGTCAATGAGCAGTTCTTC
NA	NA	TRBV6-5	TRBJ1-1	CASGSEREANTEAFF	TGTGCCAGCGGATCGGAGAGGGAAGCGAACACTGAAGCTTTCTTT
NA	NA	TRBV19	TRBJ1-4	CASSIDPRKVGFNEKLFF	TGTGCCAGTAGTATAGATCCGCGCAAGGTCGGGTTTAATGAAAAACTGTTTTTT
NA	NA	TRBV19	TRBJ1-5	CASSMAQGTGQPQHF	TGTGCCAGTAGTATGGCGCAGGGTACCGGGCAGCCCCAGCATTTT
NA	NA	TRBV5-1	TRBJ1-6	CASSLAGQGLLHF	TGCGCCAGCAGCTTGGCCGGGCAGGGGCTCCTCCACTTT
NA	NA	TRBV2	TRBJ1-1	CASTFDRDTEAFF	TGTGCCAGCACGTTCGACCGGGACACTGAAGCTTTCTTT
NA	NA	TRBV6-5	TRBJ2-7	CASSSPYLEQYF	TGTGCCAGCAGTTCCCCCTACCTTGAGCAGTACTTC
NA	TRBD1	TRBV5-4	TRBJ1-1	CASSTGQGAGTEAFF	TGTGCCAGCAGCACCGGACAGGGGGCGGGCACTGAAGCTTTCTTT
NA	NA	TRBV15	TRBJ1-3	CATSRDWASGNTIYF	TGTGCCACCAGCAGAGATTGGGCCTCTGGAAACACCATATATTTT
NA	NA	TRBV9	TRBJ1-1	CASSVPFGQLHTEAFF	TGTGCCAGCAGCGTGCCCTTTGGACAGCTCCACACTGAAGCTTTCTTT
NA	NA	TRBV20-1	TRBJ2-7	CSASGQGYEQYF	TGCAGTGCTAGTGGTCAGGGCTACGAGCAGTACTTC
NA	TRBD1	TRBV6-5	TRBJ2-7	CASRGQIYEQYF	TGTGCCAGCAGGGGACAGATCTACGAGCAGTACTTC
NA	TRBD1	TRBV5-6	TRBJ1-2	CASSLVGQANYGYTF	TGTGCCAGCAGCTTGGTGGGACAGGCCAACTATGGCTACACCTTC
NA	NA	TRBV6-6	TRBJ1-1	CASSTQAGTEAFF	TGTGCCAGCAGCACCCAGGCGGGCACTGAAGCTTTCTTT
NA	TRBD1	TRBV27	TRBJ2-1	CASSGDRGGEQFF	TGTGCCAGCAGTGGGGACAGGGGAGGGGAGCAGTTCTTC
NA	NA	TRBV19	TRBJ2-5	CASSIDPGRQWETQYF	TGTGCCAGTAGTATAGATCCCGGTAGACAGTGGGAGACCCAGTACTTC
once	TRBD1	TRBV6-1	TRBJ2-2	CASSGYRGVITGELFF	TGTGCCAGCAGTGGCTACAGGGGGGTAATCACCGGGGAGCTGTTTTTT
NA	NA	TRBV5-1	TRBJ2-7	CASRGQLAEQYF	TGCGCCAGCAGGGGACAGCTAGCGGAGCAGTACTTC
NA	NA	TRBV30	TRBJ1-2	CAWRGTPYYGYTF	TGTGCCTGGAGGGGGACACCCTACTATGGCTACACCTTC
NA	NA	TRBV6-5	TRBJ2-7	CASSYLSGVISDEQYF	TGTGCCAGCAGTTACTTATCCGGAGTAATCTCGGACGAGCAGTACTTC
NA	TRBD2	TRBV7-6	TRBJ2-5	CASSPWTSGGAGETQYF	TGTGCCAGCAGCCCGTGGACTAGCGGGGGGGCCGGGGAGACCCAGTACTTC
NA	TRBD2	TRBV30	TRBJ2-5	CAWRAGRSGRETQYF	TGTGCCTGGAGGGCGGGACGGTCCGGGAGGGAGACCCAGTACTTC
NA	NA	TRBV5-4	TRBJ1-3	CASSSGGSSGNTIYF	TGTGCCAGCAGCTCGGGGGGGAGCTCTGGAAACACCATATATTTT
NA	TRBD1	TRBV7-2	TRBJ1-6	CASSPPDRGNSPLHF	TGTGCCAGCAGCCCCCCGGACAGGGGAAATTCACCCCTCCACTTT
NA	TRBD1	TRBV19	TRBJ1-1	CASTSTWDSSTEAFF	TGTGCCAGTACTTCAACGTGGGACAGTAGTACTGAAGCTTTCTTT
NA	TRBD2	TRBV6-5	TRBJ2-7	CASGPSAGGVGYF	TGTGCCAGCGGTCCCTCGGCGGGGGGCGTCGGGTACTTC